This T cell receptor beta chain was captured in a study of immune evolution from preneoplasia to lung adenocarcinoma. The CDR3 sequence is 14 residues long. Germline-derived CDR1 and CDR2 are MNHEY and SMNVEV (reference sequence). With 3 bases clipped from V and 7 bases from J, the junction kept 3 bases outside the gene matches. Measured with immunoSEQ multiplex PCR; TCRdb has only the in-frame clones, and not every one. This sample has 4,000 to 6,000 clones, with less than 85% found just once. V usage is TRBV27 and J usage is TRBJ1-4; 9 nucleotides agree with TRBD1. The sample comprised FFPE minimally invasive lung adenocarcinoma tissue. The TCR was taken from a person between 50 and 70 years old with lung adenocarcinoma. The CDR3 DNA reads as TGTGCCAGCAGTTTGGGACAGGGAAGTGAAAAACTGTTTTTT. This gives the protein CASSLGQGSEKLFF. Full variable domain (outside the CDR3, taken from reference TRBV27 and TRBJ1-4): EAQVTQNPRYLITVTGKKLTVTCSQNMNHEYMSWYRQDPGLGLRQIYYSMNVEVTDKGDVPEGYKVSRKEKRNFPLILESPSPNQTSLYFCASSLGQGSEKLFFGSGTQLSVL.